This entry describes one T cell receptor beta chain. The data were taken from a study of lymphopenia after photon versus proton radiotherapy. Clones were sequenced by immunoSEQ multiplex PCR, and TCRdb holds only the in-frame ones, with some missing. This sample carries 65,000 to 70,000 clones, approximately 90% of them seen once, and the ten largest clones take roughly 3%. The CDR3 covers 17 residues. Germline CDR1 and CDR2: LGHNA and YSLEER. After removal of 0 bases from V and 6 bases from J, the junction contained 10 bases not matched to a gene. Here the sequenced sample was peripheral blood, taken from a patient treated with photon-based radiotherapy. The chain is built from TRBV4-3 and TRBJ2-3, with 9 positions matching TRBD2. This clonotype was sampled from a woman aged 70-85 years with pancreatic cancer. In nucleotides, the CDR3 is TGCGCCAGCAGCCAAGAGTCCCGGACTAGCGTTCTTGATACGCAGTATTTT. Translation: CASSQESRTSVLDTQYF.